A single T cell receptor (beta chain) is shown here with its context. The antigen is unknown. A junction boundary mismatches the germline segment, possibly from a read error. These data come from a study of T cell responses to AZD1222 COVID-19 vaccine. General study findings and limits: Only a handful of AZD1222 recipients tested seropositive at baseline. Repertoire collection took place solely once the T cell response had peaked. CD4 TCRs associated with vaccination spanned spike, dominating at 160-218 and 743-854. White British ancestry dominated among donors, who included more females, and clonal diversity was possibly underestimated.

Some clones are missing from TCRdb's copy, which holds only in-frame ones; the method was immunoSEQ multiplex PCR. The repertoire holds about 120,000 clones, with 90% as singletons. The CDR3 spans 16 residues. In germline, CDR1 is LNHNV, CDR2 YYDKDF (reference sequence). The TCR comes from an adult in good health. The chain couples TRBV15 to TRBJ2-3; D may correspond to TRBD1 or TRBD2 (6 bases each). The material was peripheral blood, obtained on day 0 of MenACWY control vaccination. In nucleotides, the CDR3 is TGTGTCACCAGCCAGGGGCAGGGTGGGAGGACAGATACGCAGTATTTT. Amino acids: CVTSQGQGGRTDTQYF.